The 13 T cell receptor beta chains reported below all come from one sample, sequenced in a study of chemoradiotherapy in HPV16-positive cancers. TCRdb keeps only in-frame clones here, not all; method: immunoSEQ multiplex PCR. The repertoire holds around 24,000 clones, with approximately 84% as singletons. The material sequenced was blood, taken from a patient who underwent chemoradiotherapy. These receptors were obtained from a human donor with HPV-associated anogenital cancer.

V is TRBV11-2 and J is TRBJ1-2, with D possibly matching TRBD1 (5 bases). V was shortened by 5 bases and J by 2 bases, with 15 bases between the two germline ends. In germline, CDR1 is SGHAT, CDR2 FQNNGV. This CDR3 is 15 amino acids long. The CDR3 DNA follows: TGTGCCAGCAGCGCCCGAGGGGTGGAAAACTATGGCTACACCTTC. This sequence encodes CASSARGVENYGYTF.

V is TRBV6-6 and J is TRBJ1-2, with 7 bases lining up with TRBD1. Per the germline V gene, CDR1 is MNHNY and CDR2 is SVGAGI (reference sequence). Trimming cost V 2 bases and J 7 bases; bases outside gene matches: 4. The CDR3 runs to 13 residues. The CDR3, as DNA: TGTGCCAGCAGTTACGACGACAGGGCTGGCTACACCTTC. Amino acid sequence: CASSYDDRAGYTF.

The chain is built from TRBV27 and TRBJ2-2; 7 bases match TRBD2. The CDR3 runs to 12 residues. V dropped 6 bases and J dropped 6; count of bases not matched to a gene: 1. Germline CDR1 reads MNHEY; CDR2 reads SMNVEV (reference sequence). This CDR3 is CASRRGSGELFF. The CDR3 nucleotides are TGTGCCAGCAGGCGGGGGTCCGGGGAGCTGTTTTTT.

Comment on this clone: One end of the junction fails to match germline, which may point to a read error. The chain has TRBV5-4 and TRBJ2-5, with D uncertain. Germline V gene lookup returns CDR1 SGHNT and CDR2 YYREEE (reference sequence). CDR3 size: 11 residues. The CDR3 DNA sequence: TGTGCCAGCAGCTACCACGAGACCCAGTACTTC. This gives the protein CASSYHETQYF.

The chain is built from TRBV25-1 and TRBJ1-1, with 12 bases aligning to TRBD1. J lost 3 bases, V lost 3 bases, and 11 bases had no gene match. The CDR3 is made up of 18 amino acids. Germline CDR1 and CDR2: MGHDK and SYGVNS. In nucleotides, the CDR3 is TGTGCCAGCAGTGATAGCGGGACAGGGGGCTCGGGGTACACTGAAGCTTTCTTT. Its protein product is CASSDSGTGGSGYTEAFF.

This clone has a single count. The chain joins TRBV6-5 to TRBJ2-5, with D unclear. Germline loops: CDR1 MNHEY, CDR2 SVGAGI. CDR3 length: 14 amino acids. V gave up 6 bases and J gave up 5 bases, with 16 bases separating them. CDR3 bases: TGTGCCAGCAGCGCCCTCTCCATGGGGGAGACCCAGTACTTC. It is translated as CASSALSMGETQYF.

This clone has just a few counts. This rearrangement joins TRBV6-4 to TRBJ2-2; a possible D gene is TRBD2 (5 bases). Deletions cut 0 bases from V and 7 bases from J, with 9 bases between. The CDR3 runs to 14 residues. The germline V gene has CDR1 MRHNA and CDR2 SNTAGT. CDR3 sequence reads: CASSDSGESGELFF. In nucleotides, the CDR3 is TGTGCCAGCAGTGACTCTGGGGAGAGCGGGGAGCTGTTTTTT.

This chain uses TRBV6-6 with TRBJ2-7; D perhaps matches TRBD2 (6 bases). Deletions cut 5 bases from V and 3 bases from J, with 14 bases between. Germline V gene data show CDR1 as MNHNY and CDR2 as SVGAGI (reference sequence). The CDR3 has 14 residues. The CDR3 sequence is CASSPPGGGYEQYF. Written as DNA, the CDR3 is TGTGCCAGCAGTCCCCCCGGGGGTGGCTACGAGCAGTACTTC.

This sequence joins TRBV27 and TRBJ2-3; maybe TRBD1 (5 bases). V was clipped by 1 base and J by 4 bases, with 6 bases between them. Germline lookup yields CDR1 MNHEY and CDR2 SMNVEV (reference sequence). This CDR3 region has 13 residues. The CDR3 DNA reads TGTGCCAGCAGTTTATTGGGGCCAGATACGCAGTATTTT. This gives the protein CASSLLGPDTQYF.

As DNA, the CDR3 is TGTGCCAGCAGTTACTCAGCAGGAGCCTTTGACAATGAGCAGTTCTTC. It specifies CASSYSAGAFDNEQFF. This chain uses TRBV6-5 with TRBJ2-1; D unresolved. Germline V gene sequence: CDR1 MNHEY, CDR2 SVGAGI. V was cut by 0 bases and J by 5 bases, with 14 bases left in between. The CDR3 extends over 16 amino acids.

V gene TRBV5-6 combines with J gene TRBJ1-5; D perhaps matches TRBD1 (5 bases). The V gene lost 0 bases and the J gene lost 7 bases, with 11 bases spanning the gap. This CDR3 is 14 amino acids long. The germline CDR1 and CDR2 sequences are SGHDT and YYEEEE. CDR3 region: CASSLGQGGQPQHF. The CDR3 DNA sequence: TGTGCCAGCAGCTTGGGCCAGGGAGGCCAGCCCCAGCATTTT.

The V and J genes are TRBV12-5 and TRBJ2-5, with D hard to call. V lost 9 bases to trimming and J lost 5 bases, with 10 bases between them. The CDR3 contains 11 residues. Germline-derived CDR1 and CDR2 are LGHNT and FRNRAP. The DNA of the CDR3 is TGTGCTAGCTCCTTGGGGGAGACCCAGTACTTC. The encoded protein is CASSLGETQYF.

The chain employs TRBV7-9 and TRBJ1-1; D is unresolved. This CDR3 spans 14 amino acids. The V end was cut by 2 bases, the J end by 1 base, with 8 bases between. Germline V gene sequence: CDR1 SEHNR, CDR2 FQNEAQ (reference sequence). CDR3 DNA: TGTGCCAGCAGCTTAAGGGCGTCGAACACTGAAGCTTTCTTT. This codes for CASSLRASNTEAFF.